A single sample gave rise to the 11 T cell receptor beta chains below, sequenced in a study of T cells after yellow fever vaccination (dated by TCRdb to between 2017 and 2020). To prepare the library, 5' RACE was applied. Sequencing instrument: Illumina NovaSeq 6000. TCRdb handled the public reads itself, with Q25 trimming in fastp and clone calling in MiXCR, and kept productive beta chains. Each CDR3 protein gets just one entry, which takes the most common genes and DNA from the rows behind it. The sample has under 500,000 distinct CDR3 sequences on record, roughly a sixth of them singletons. Together, the top ten hold roughly a sixth of the sample. According to the study, the label for this sample's treatment or condition signals: live attenuated yellow fever vaccine strain. Sequences were derived from PBMCs, sampled before the yellow fever booster vaccination. The source is a man aged 18 to 29 who received the YFV17D yellow fever vaccine.

The chain employs TRBV12-3 or TRBV12-4 and TRBJ2-1, with D tentatively TRBD2 (5 bases). This CDR3 region has 14 residues. Trimming shortened V by 1 base and J by 9 bases, and 13 bases separated the two germline ends. The CDR3, as DNA: TGTGCCAGCAGTTTAGTGCTCCGAGGAGGTGAGCAGTTCTTC. Protein sequence: CASSLVLRGGEQFF.

This chain links TRBV7-9 with TRBJ2-1; the D is unclear. V was clipped by 1 base and J by 13 bases, with 17 bases between them. Germline V gene lookup returns CDR1 SEHNR and CDR2 FQNEAQ (reference sequence). This CDR3 region has 14 residues. The CDR3 DNA reads as TGTGCCAGCAGCTTAGTTCTCGTCCAGCTGGGCCAGTTCTTC. Its protein is CASSLVLVQLGQFF.

V and J are TRBV6-5 and TRBJ2-7; D call uncertain. Germline V CDR1 and CDR2: MNHEY, SVGAGI. The CDR3 covers 13 residues. Trimming cost V 5 bases and J 6 bases, with 14 bases left between them. The CDR3 region has the DNA TGTGCCAGCAGTGCCCGGGTGGGAAGCGAGCAGTACGTC. Amino acid sequence: CASSARVGSEQYV.

The rearrangement uses TRBV6-2 or TRBV6-3 and TRBJ1-5; the D gene is possibly TRBD1 (6 bases). Germline V gene sequence: CDR1 MNHEY, CDR2 SVGEGT. V was pared by 6 bases and J by 5 bases, with 17 bases between. This CDR3 has 15 residues. The CDR3 loop is CASRPDAGAYQPQHF. The CDR3, as DNA: TGTGCCAGCAGGCCTGATGCGGGGGCTTATCAGCCCCAGCATTTT.

This clonotype was seen more than once but under ten times. The chain has TRBV7-9 and TRBJ2-2; D unclear. V lost 4 bases and J lost 7, with 22 bases in between. The V gene's germline CDR1 is SEHNR and CDR2 FQNEAQ (reference sequence). The CDR3 length is 17 residues. CDR3 region: CASSSTKTLPRFGELFF. The CDR3 DNA reads as TGTGCCAGCAGCTCAACTAAGACCCTACCTCGATTCGGGGAGCTGTTTTTT.

The chain uses TRBV5-1 and TRBJ2-2; 7 bases map to TRBD2. The CDR3 has 15 residues. J was trimmed by 3 bases and V by 3 bases; bases with no gene match: 5. The germline gives CDR1 SGHRS, CDR2 YFSETQ. CDR3 DNA sequence: TGCGCCAGCAGCTGGGTAGCGGGCGACACCGGGGAGCTGTTTTTT. It specifies CASSWVAGDTGELFF.

As DNA, the CDR3 is TGCAGTGCTTCCATTAGAGCTGAAAACTCCTACAATGAGCAGTTCTTC. Its translation: CSASIRAENSYNEQFF. The rearrangement joins TRBV20-1 to TRBJ2-1; D gene unclear. CDR1 DFQATT and CDR2 SNEGSKA come from the germline V gene (reference sequence). V lost 5 bases and J lost 0, with 17 bases in between. The CDR3 length is 16 residues.

This clonotype was observed a few times. J is TRBJ1-5 and V is TRBV6-5; possible D gene TRBD1, 5 bases. Looked up from germline, CDR1 is MNHEY and CDR2 is SVGAGI. V shed 6 bases and J shed 9 bases, with 27 bases lying between them. The CDR3 consists of 17 residues. CDR3 in DNA: TGTGCCAGCAGCCCCGTCCCCCCCGATCAGGGATTGCGGCCCCAGCATTTT. It yields the protein CASSPVPPDQGLRPQHF.

The chain links TRBV6-2 or TRBV6-3 to TRBJ2-5; 7 nucleotides align to TRBD1. Germline CDR1 MNHEY, CDR2 SVGEGT. After removal of 5 bases from V and 7 bases from J, the junction contained 10 bases not matched to a gene. The CDR3 has 14 amino acids. The CDR3 coding sequence is TGTGCCAGCAGTGATGCCCGAGGGGGCCGGACCCAGTACTTC. Protein sequence: CASSDARGGRTQYF.

This clonotype has a handful of counts. The rearrangement links TRBV6-5 to TRBJ1-4; TRBD1 agrees at 7 bases. The V gene's germline CDR1 is MNHEY and CDR2 SVGAGI. CDR3 size: 14 residues. The V gene end was trimmed by 2 bases and the J gene end by 7 bases; junction bases not matched to a gene: 4. The CDR3 sequence is CASSYGRGGEKLFF. The CDR3 nucleotides are TGTGCCAGCAGTTACGGCAGGGGGGGTGAAAAACTGTTTTTT.

The chain uses TRBV5-1 and TRBJ2-5, with TRBD1 identical over 7 bases. The J segment lost 5 bases and the V segment lost 0 bases, leaving 13 bases of the junction unmatched. The CDR3 sequence is 17 residues long. CDR1 is SGHRS and CDR2 is YFSETQ in the germline V gene. CDR3 loop: CASSLEGQGVSAETQYF. The CDR3 DNA sequence: TGCGCCAGCAGCTTGGAGGGGCAGGGGGTCTCTGCGGAGACCCAGTACTTC.